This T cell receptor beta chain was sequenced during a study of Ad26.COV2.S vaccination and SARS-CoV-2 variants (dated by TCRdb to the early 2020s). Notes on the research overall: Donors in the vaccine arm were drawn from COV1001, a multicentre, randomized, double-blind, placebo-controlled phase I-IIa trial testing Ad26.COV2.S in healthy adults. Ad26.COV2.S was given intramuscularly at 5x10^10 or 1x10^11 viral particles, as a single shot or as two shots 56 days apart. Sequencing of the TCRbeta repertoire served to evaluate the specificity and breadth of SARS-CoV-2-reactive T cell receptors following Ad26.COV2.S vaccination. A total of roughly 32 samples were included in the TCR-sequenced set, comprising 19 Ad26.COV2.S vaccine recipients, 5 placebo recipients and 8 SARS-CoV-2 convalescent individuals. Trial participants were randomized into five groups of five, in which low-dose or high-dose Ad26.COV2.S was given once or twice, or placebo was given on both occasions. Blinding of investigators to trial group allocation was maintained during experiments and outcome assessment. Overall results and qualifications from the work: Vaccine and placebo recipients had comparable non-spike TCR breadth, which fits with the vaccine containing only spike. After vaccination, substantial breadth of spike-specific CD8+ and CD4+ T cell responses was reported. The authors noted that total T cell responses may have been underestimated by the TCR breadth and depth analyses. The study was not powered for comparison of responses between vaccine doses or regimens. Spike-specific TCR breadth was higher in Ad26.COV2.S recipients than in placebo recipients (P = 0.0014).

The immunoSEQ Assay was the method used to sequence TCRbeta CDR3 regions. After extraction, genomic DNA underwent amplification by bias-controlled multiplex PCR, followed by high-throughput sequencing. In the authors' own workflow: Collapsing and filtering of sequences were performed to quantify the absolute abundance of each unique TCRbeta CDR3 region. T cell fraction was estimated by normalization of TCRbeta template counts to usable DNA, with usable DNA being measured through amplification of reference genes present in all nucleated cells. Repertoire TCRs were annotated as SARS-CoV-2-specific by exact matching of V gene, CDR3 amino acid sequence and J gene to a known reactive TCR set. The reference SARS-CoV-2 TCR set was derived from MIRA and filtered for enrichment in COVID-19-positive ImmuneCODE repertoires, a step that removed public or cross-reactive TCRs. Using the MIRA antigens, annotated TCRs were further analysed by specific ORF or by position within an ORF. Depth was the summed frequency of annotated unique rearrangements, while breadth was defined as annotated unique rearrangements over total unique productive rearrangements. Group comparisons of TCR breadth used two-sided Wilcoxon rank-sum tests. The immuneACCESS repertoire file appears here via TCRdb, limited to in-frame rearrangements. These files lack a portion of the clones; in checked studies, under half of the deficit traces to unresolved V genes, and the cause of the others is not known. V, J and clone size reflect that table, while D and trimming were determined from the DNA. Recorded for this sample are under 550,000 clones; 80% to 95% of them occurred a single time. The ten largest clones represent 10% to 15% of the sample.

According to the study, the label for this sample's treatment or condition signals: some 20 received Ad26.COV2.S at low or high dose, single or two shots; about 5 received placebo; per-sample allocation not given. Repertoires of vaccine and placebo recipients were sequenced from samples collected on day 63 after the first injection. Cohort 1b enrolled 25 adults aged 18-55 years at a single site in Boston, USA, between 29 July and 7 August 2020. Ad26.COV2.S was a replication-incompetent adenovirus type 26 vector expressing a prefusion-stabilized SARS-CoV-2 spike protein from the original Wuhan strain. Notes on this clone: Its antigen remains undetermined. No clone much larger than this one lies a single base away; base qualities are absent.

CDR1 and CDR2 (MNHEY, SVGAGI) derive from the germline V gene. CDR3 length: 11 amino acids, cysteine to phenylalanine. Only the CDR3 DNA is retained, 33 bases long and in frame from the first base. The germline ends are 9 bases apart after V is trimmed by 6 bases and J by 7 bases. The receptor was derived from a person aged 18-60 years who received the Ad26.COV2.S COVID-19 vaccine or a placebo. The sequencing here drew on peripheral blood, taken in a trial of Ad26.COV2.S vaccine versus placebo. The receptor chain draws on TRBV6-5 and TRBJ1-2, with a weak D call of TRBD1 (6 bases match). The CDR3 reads CASRRGGGYTF. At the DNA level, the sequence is TGTGCCAGCAGGAGGGGGGGTGGCTACACCTTC.